What follows are 10 T cell receptor beta chains derived from one specimen sequenced in a study of blood T cell repertoires in COVID-19. Libraries were prepared by immunoSEQ multiplex PCR; TCRdb keeps only in-frame clonotypes and omits some of them. Of some 130,000 clones listed, 90% are singletons. The sequencing input was peripheral blood. The receptors here all came from a man aged 55 to 70 with COVID-19, enrolled during active disease.

The chain joins TRBV9 to TRBJ2-3; D unclear. This CDR3 contains 12 residues. V lost 2 bases and J 2 bases, leaving 3 bases between the germline ends. Looked up from germline, CDR1 is SGDLS and CDR2 is YYNGEE. This CDR3 reads CASSVNTDTQYF. The CDR3, as DNA: TGTGCCAGCAGCGTTAACACAGATACGCAGTATTTT. Full variable domain (missing parts from reference TRBV9 and TRBJ2-3): DSGVTQTPKHLITATGQRVTLRCSPRSGDLSVYWYQQSLDQGLQFLIQYYNGEERAKGNILERFSAQQFPDLHSELNLSSLELGDSALYFCASSVNTDTQYFGPGTRLTVL.

The V gene is TRBV5-1, the J gene TRBJ2-2; TRBD2 agrees at 10 bases. This CDR3 contains 16 residues. Losses at the gene ends were 1 base for V and 4 bases for J; bases not matched to a gene: 4. CDR1 is SGHRS and CDR2 is YFSETQ in the germline V gene. The CDR3 protein is CASSLRLAGATGELFF. The CDR3 DNA follows: TGCGCCAGCAGCTTGCGTCTAGCGGGGGCCACCGGGGAGCTGTTTTTT.

The rearrangement joins TRBV3-1 (or the pseudogene TRBV3-2) to TRBJ2-3; 7 bases match TRBD2. In germline, CDR1 is LGHDT, CDR2 YNNKEL (reference sequence). With V trimmed by 0 bases and J by 2 bases, 8 bases remained unmatched. This CDR3 spans 17 amino acids. Here the CDR3 reads CASSQERSSGSTDTQYF. The DNA for the CDR3 is TGTGCCAGCAGCCAAGAACGGTCTAGCGGTTCCACAGATACGCAGTATTTT.

This clone showed up just once. The V call is TRBV30, the J call TRBJ2-3; 8 positions match TRBD1. Germline trimming cut 4 bases from V and 5 bases from J; bases unmatched to any gene: 2. This CDR3 region has 12 residues. Germline CDR1 GTSNPN, CDR2 SVGIG (reference sequence). Here the CDR3 reads CAWTGGLDTQYF. CDR3 in DNA: TGTGCCTGGACAGGGGGCTTAGATACGCAGTATTTT.

The CDR3 loop reads CASSEVGDNEQFF. Here the CDR3 DNA reads TGTGCCAGCAGTGAAGTAGGGGATAATGAGCAGTTCTTC. V and J are TRBV6-1 and TRBJ2-1, with D possibly TRBD1 on 5 matching bases. V lost 1 base to trimming and J lost 7 bases, with 8 bases between them. CDR1 is MNHNS and CDR2 is SASEGT in the germline V gene. The CDR3 consists of 13 residues.

V gene TRBV7-3 combines with J gene TRBJ1-1; D may be TRBD1 (6 bases). The CDR3 runs 16 residues. The germline CDR1 and CDR2 sequences are SGHTA and FQGTGA. Between the trimmed V and J ends, which lost 5 bases and 0 bases, there was a span of 16 bases. CDR3 in amino acids: CASSERTADMNTEAFF. CDR3 in DNA: TGTGCCAGCAGCGAACGGACAGCAGACATGAACACTGAAGCTTTCTTT.

The chain is built from TRBV10-3 and TRBJ1-3, with unresolved D. CDR1 and CDR2 (germline): ENHRY, SYGVKD. V was pared by 6 bases and J by 0 bases, with 12 bases between. The CDR3 has 15 residues. CDR3 in amino acids: CAIRDGRSSGNTIYF. The DNA of the CDR3 is TGTGCCATCAGAGACGGCCGGAGCTCTGGAAACACCATATATTTT.

This clone was counted many times. This rearrangement joins TRBV9 to TRBJ2-2; D is perhaps TRBD1 (6 bases). The germline V gene has CDR1 SGDLS and CDR2 YYNGEE. The CDR3 is made up of 16 amino acids. The ends were cut back, 2 bases at V and 5 bases at J, with 16 bases in the middle. DNA of the CDR3: TGTGCCAGCAGCGTCTCCTACAGGGTAGGGACCGGGGAGCTGTTTTTT. Its translation is CASSVSYRVGTGELFF.

This clone was found once. The V call is TRBV4-2, the J call TRBJ1-2; 9 nucleotides align to TRBD1. Trimming removed 2 bases from V and 6 bases from J; junction bases left unmatched: 10. The CDR3 runs 16 residues. CDR1 and CDR2 from the germline V gene are LGHNA and YNFKEQ. CDR3 region: CASSQRDRAFMDGYTF. The CDR3 coding sequence is TGTGCCAGCAGCCAACGGGACAGGGCATTCATGGATGGCTACACCTTC.

The CDR3 protein is CASGLATDRGGNTIYF. The CDR3 DNA sequence: TGTGCTAGTGGTTTGGCCACCGACAGGGGGGGAAACACCATATATTTT. This chain uses TRBV12-5 with TRBJ1-3; 9 nucleotides agree with TRBD1. The V and J ends lost 1 base and 4 bases, in that order; junction bases with no gene match: 5. Germline V CDR1 and CDR2: LGHNT, FRNRAP. The CDR3 consists of 16 residues.